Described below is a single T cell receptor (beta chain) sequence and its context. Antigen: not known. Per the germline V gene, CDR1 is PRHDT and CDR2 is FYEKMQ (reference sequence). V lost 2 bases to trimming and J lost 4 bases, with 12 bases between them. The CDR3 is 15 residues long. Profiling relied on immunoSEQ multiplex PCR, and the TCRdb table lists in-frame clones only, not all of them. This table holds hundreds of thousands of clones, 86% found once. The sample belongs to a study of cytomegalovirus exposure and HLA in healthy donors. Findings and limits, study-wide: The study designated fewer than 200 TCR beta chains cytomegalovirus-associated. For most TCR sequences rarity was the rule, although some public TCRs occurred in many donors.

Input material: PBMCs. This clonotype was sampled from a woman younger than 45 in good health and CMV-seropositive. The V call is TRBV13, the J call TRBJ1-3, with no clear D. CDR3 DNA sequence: TGTGCCAGCAGCTTACGCGGGTCGGGGGGAAACACCATATATTTT. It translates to CASSLRGSGGNTIYF. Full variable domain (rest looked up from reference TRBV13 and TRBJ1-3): AAGVIQSPRHLIKEKRETATLKCYPIPRHDTVYWYQQGPGQDPQFLISFYEKMQSDKGSIPDRFSAQQFSDYHSELNMSSLELGDSALYFCASSLRGSGGNTIYFGEGSWLTVV.